This T cell receptor (beta chain) was identified in a study of vaccination and CD4 T cells after COVID-19. Study-wide context: The peptides that stimulated the cells were overlapping spike peptides from SARS-CoV-2, HCoV-NL63, HCoV-OC43 and HCoV-229E.

This clonotype was observed a handful of times. Its antigen remains unidentified. The Oncomine TCR Beta short-read assay sequenced DNA from cultured CD4+ T cells. Genomic DNA from cultured CD4+ T cells was extracted. TCRdb independently ran MiXCR on the PCR reads; one entry per CDR3 protein. The sample has 20,000 to 25,000 distinct CDR3 sequences, about a third seen once. Time point noted: late sampling 161 to 241 days after vaccination in a few convalescent patients. Indicated treatment: approximately nine-day PBMC culture with coronavirus spike peptide pools or control peptides (ViraFEST assay). The receptor was derived from a human donor who had recovered from COVID-19. The source was CD4+ T cells from blood, cultured in vitro, collected about 7 months after SARS-CoV-2 vaccination.

As DNA, the CDR3 is TGTGCCAGCAGCTCGGGACCAGAGGGAACCAATGAGCAGTTCTTC. As protein: CASSSGPEGTNEQFF. V gene TRBV7-3 combines with J gene TRBJ2-1; either TRBD1 or TRBD2 may fit D (5 bases each). V was cut by 4 bases and J by 6 bases, with 16 bases left in between. Germline CDR1 and CDR2: SGHTA and FQGTGA. The CDR3 sequence is 15 residues long. The entire variable domain, with the rest obtained from reference TRBV7-3 and TRBJ2-1, is as follows: GAGVSQTPSNKVTEKGKYVELRCDPISGHTALYWYRQSLGQGPEFLIYFQGTGAADDSGLPNDRFFAVRPEGSVSTLKIQRTERGDSAVYLCASSSGPEGTNEQFFGPGTRLTVL.